The count of the clone carrying this TCR beta chain is one. Its antigen is undetermined. Other DNA sequences of this sample code for an identical CDR3. This entry comes from a study of shared clonotypes between healthy human individuals. Notes on the study in general: Naive CD4 clonotypes overlapped across a handful of donors at approximately 5%. Non-shared clonotypes had lower generation probabilities than those shared by all four donors.

Donors comprised healthy HIV-negative adults lacking recent acute infections or vaccinations. This CDR3 has 14 amino acids. Germline CDR1 and CDR2: LNHNV and YYDKDF (reference sequence). V trimming: 5 bases; J trimming: 4 bases; junction bases outside the gene matches: 7. In the original analysis: Quality scores were absent from the junction-only immunoSEQ sequences, so filtering differed. TCRdb's table, derived via immunoSEQ multiplex PCR, lists solely in-frame clones and lacks some. V and J calls and clone size come straight from that table; D and trimming were deduced from the DNA. This sample carries under 2.5 million clones, approximately 90% of them seen once, and the ten largest clones take about 0.36%.

The sequencing input was naive CD4+ T cells from PBMCs. Subset of the sample: CD45RA+ positively selected. The TCR was taken from a man younger than 35 in good health. Some clones in this sample may be carry-over from other donors' samples. V usage is TRBV15 and J usage is TRBJ2-5; 7 bases align to TRBD1. CDR3 bases: TGTGCCACCAGCCCTCGTACAGGGGCAGAGACCCAGTACTTC. Its translation is CATSPRTGAETQYF. The whole variable domain, remainder taken from reference TRBV15 and TRBJ2-5, is DAMVIQNPRYQVTQFGKPVTLSCSQTLNHNVMYWYQQKSSQAPKLLFHYYDKDFNNEADTPDNFQSRRPNTSFCFLDIRSPGLGDTAMYLCATSPRTGAETQYFGPGTRLLVL.